The 25 T cell receptor beta chains reported below all come from one sample, sequenced in a study of T cell changes during pregnancy in multiple sclerosis. TCRdb's table, derived via immunoSEQ multiplex PCR, lists solely in-frame clones and lacks some. The sample has under 30,000 clones, around 93% seen once. The sample consisted of CD4+ T cells from peripheral blood mononuclear cells, taken after pregnancy. Receptors originate from a female donor with multiple sclerosis, enrolled in a pregnancy study.

This CDR3 reads CASSLDRGVTDTQYF. CDR3 bases: TGTGCCAGCAGCTTGGACAGGGGAGTCACAGATACGCAGTATTTT. This sequence joins TRBV5-6 and TRBJ2-3, with 7 bases lining up with TRBD1. The V gene end was trimmed by 0 bases and the J gene end by 2 bases; junction bases not matched to a gene: 3. Germline V gene sequence: CDR1 SGHDT, CDR2 YYEEEE. The CDR3 spans 15 residues.

This clone showed up just once. The V call is TRBV5-6, the J call TRBJ1-6, with TRBD1 identical over 12 bases. Germline V gene sequence: CDR1 SGHDT, CDR2 YYEEEE. Trimming took 0 bases from V and 8 from J; bases not matched to a gene: 0. The CDR3 consists of 15 residues. CDR3 amino acids: CASSLGDRGHSPLHF. CDR3 DNA: TGTGCCAGCAGCTTGGGGGACAGGGGGCATTCACCCCTCCACTTT.

The rearrangement joins TRBV6-5 to TRBJ2-7, with 7 bases identical to TRBD2. Trimming cost V 11 bases and J 4 bases; bases outside gene matches: 14. This CDR3 is 14 amino acids long. Germline assignment: CDR1 MNHEY and CDR2 SVGAGI. The CDR3 DNA reads as TGTGCCTGCGGGGGTTGGGGCAGGACGTACGAGCAGTACTTC. It codes for CACGGWGRTYEQYF.

The chain joins TRBV2 to TRBJ1-1; a possible D gene is TRBD1 (6 bases). Trimming removed 5 bases from V and 1 base from J, with 8 bases in between. Looked up from germline, CDR1 is SNHLY and CDR2 is FYNNEI. This CDR3 region has 13 residues. CDR3 sequence: CASSSQGNTEAFF. For the CDR3, the DNA is TGTGCCAGCAGTTCACAGGGGAACACTGAAGCTTTCTTT.

In DNA, the CDR3 is TGTGCCTGGAGGATTGGGCCGACGGCGGCGGGTGGCTACACCTTC. Protein sequence: CAWRIGPTAAGGYTF. This sequence joins TRBV30 and TRBJ1-2, with D unresolved. CDR3 length equals 15 residues. V lost 3 bases and J 7 bases, leaving 21 bases between the germline ends. The germline gives CDR1 GTSNPN, CDR2 SVGIG (reference sequence).

The chain is built from TRBV4-3 and TRBJ2-1; 9 nucleotides agree with TRBD1. Germline V gives CDR1 LGHNA, CDR2 YSLEER. Unmatched junction bases numbered 11, after V lost 0 bases and J lost 8 bases. The CDR3 is 17 amino acids. The CDR3 DNA follows: TGCGCCAGCAGCCAAGACGTACCGGGACAGGGCTTATATGAGCAGTTCTTC. As protein: CASSQDVPGQGLYEQFF.

The rearrangement links TRBV19 to TRBJ2-1; 7 nucleotides agree with TRBD2. The CDR3 is 16 residues long. CDR1 is LNHDA and CDR2 is SQIVND in the germline V gene (reference sequence). V was pared by 3 bases and J by 7 bases, with 12 bases of the junction left unmatched. CDR3 protein: CASSISRAGLSNEQFF. CDR3 bases: TGTGCCAGTAGTATCTCTCGAGCGGGACTATCAAATGAGCAGTTCTTC.

This rearrangement joins TRBV7-9 to TRBJ1-1; TRBD1 might be the D (6 bases). From germline, CDR1 is SEHNR and CDR2 FQNEAQ (reference sequence). The V end was cut by 4 bases, the J end by 1 base, with 19 bases between. The CDR3 consists of 17 residues. The CDR3 loop is CASSSTTGFLQNTEAFF. The CDR3, as DNA: TGTGCCAGCAGCTCCACGACAGGTTTCCTCCAGAACACTGAAGCTTTCTTT.

V usage is TRBV10-3 and J usage is TRBJ1-3; D possibly corresponds to TRBD1 (6 bases). V was cut by 10 bases and J by 1 base, with 14 bases left in between. Per germline, CDR1 ENHRY and CDR2 SYGVKD. This CDR3 has 14 amino acids. CDR3 amino acids: CATQPQGSGNTIYF. In nucleotides, the CDR3 is TGTGCCACCCAACCCCAGGGGTCTGGAAACACCATATATTTT.

The chain couples TRBV18 to TRBJ1-2; maybe TRBD1 (6 bases). The CDR3 is made up of 16 amino acids. V lost 2 bases to trimming and J lost 4 bases, with 17 bases between them. Germline assignment: CDR1 KGHSH and CDR2 LQKENI. CDR3 protein: CASSPTTGGQIYGYTF. The CDR3 DNA follows: TGTGCCAGCTCACCAACTACAGGAGGACAGATCTATGGCTACACCTTC. Full variable domain (missing parts from reference TRBV18 and TRBJ1-2): NAGVMQNPRHLVRRRGQEARLRCSPMKGHSHVYWYRQLPEEGLKFMVYLQKENIIDESGMPKERFSAEFPKEGPSILRIQQVVRGDSAAYFCASSPTTGGQIYGYTFGSGTRLTVV.

This chain connects TRBV6-1 to TRBJ1-1; the D is unclear. The germline V and J ends were trimmed by 5 bases and 0 bases, with 10 bases remaining between them. The germline gives CDR1 MNHNS, CDR2 SASEGT. The CDR3 consists of 14 residues. The CDR3 loop reads CASSQLGMNTEAFF. In DNA, the CDR3 is TGTGCCAGCAGTCAGTTGGGCATGAACACTGAAGCTTTCTTT.

This chain joins TRBV6-5 and TRBJ1-5; the match to TRBD1 covers 7 bases. Germline trimming cut 7 bases from V and 3 bases from J; bases unmatched to any gene: 3. Germline V CDR1 and CDR2: MNHEY, SVGAGI. This CDR3 contains 13 residues. This CDR3 reads CASKGALNQPQHF. CDR3 bases: TGTGCCAGCAAGGGGGCCCTCAATCAGCCCCAGCATTTT.

This clone was seen only once. The rearrangement links TRBV4-1 to TRBJ1-2, with a tentative D call TRBD1 (5 bases). Germline CDR1 MGHRA, CDR2 YSYEKL. Trimming took off 0 bases at V and 3 bases at J, with 11 bases between the two ends. This CDR3 is 15 amino acids long. CDR3 amino acids: CASSQDSGGDYGYTF. Here the CDR3 DNA reads TGCGCCAGCAGCCAAGATTCAGGAGGGGACTATGGCTACACCTTC.

V gene TRBV5-4 combines with J gene TRBJ2-5; 9 nucleotides line up with TRBD1. The CDR3 consists of 15 residues. Germline-derived CDR1 and CDR2 are SGHNT and YYREEE (reference sequence). V lost 0 bases to trimming and J lost 1 base; unmatched junction nucleotides: 1. Here the CDR3 reads CASSLGQGGQETQYF. The CDR3 DNA is TGTGCCAGCAGCTTGGGACAGGGGGGCCAAGAGACCCAGTACTTC. The entire variable domain, with the rest obtained from reference TRBV5-4 and TRBJ2-5, is as follows: ETGVTQSPTHLIKTRGQQVTLRCSSQSGHNTVSWYQQALGQGPQFIFQYYREEENGRGNFPPRFSGLQFPNYSSELNVNALELDDSALYLCASSLGQGGQETQYFGPGTRLLVL.

This chain connects TRBV19 to TRBJ2-7, with TRBD1 as a possible D gene (6 bases). CDR1 is LNHDA and CDR2 is SQIVND in the germline V gene (reference sequence). V lost 3 bases, J lost 0 bases, and 15 bases lay in between. The CDR3 has 16 residues. In DNA, the CDR3 is TGTGCCAGTAGTATCTTATTCGGACAGAGCTCCTACGAGCAGTACTTC. It specifies CASSILFGQSSYEQYF.

This chain joins TRBV10-1 and TRBJ2-2; tentative D call: TRBD2 (5 bases). Germline CDR1 and CDR2: WNHNN and SYGVQD (reference sequence). The V end was cut by 4 bases, the J end by 1 base, with 19 bases between. This CDR3 contains 18 residues. The CDR3 nucleotides read TGCGCCAGCAGTGGATCCCTCGGACTTGAACAGAACACCGGGGAGCTGTTTTTT. The encoded protein is CASSGSLGLEQNTGELFF.

A single count supports this clone. V usage is TRBV7-2 and J usage is TRBJ2-5, with 8 bases lining up with TRBD2. The DNA matches TRBJ2-7 better at its end, which makes the J call doubtful. CDR1 is SGHTA and CDR2 is FQGNSA in the germline V gene. The length of the CDR3 is 14 residues. CDR3 region: CASSLFQAGVEQYF. The CDR3 coding sequence is TGTGCCAGCAGCTTATTCCAAGCGGGAGTCGAGCAGTACTTC.

This chain uses TRBV7-9 with TRBJ2-1, with 7 bases aligning to TRBD2. This CDR3 is 12 amino acids long. J was trimmed by 12 bases and V by 1 base; bases with no gene match: 3. The V gene's germline CDR1 is SEHNR and CDR2 FQNEAQ (reference sequence). CDR3 coding DNA: TGTGCCAGCAGCTTAGTCGGCGGGAGGCAGTTCTTC. Protein product: CASSLVGGRQFF.

This chain joins TRBV7-6 and TRBJ1-3, with D hard to call. CDR1 is SGHVS and CDR2 is FNYEAQ in the germline V gene. The CDR3 sequence is 15 residues long. V was shortened by 5 bases and J by 0 bases, with 11 bases between the two germline ends. The CDR3 loop is CASSRGPSSGNTIYF. For the CDR3, the DNA is TGTGCCAGCAGCCGTGGGCCGAGCTCTGGAAACACCATATATTTT.

The genes are TRBV6-5 and TRBJ1-6; unclear D gene. Germline loops: CDR1 MNHEY, CDR2 SVGAGI. The CDR3 has 16 amino acids. V gave up 0 bases and J gave up 6 bases, with 12 bases separating them. The CDR3 nucleotides are TGTGCCAGCAGTTACTCGACCGGGTTGGGTAATTCACCCCTCCACTTT. This codes for CASSYSTGLGNSPLHF.

V is TRBV7-9 and J is TRBJ2-7; TRBD1 aligns across 9 bases. Trimming removed 3 bases from V and 2 bases from J; junction bases left unmatched: 5. CDR3 length: 15 residues. Per germline, CDR1 SEHNR and CDR2 FQNEAQ (reference sequence). The CDR3 sequence: CASSFGQGSTYEQYF. The DNA of the CDR3 is TGTGCCAGCAGCTTCGGACAGGGGTCTACCTACGAGCAGTACTTC.

The rearrangement uses TRBV11-2 and TRBJ1-3; TRBD1 agrees at 8 bases. CDR1 is SGHAT and CDR2 is FQNNGV in the germline V gene. The CDR3 length is 16 residues. Trimming took 5 bases from V and 3 from J; bases not matched to a gene: 9. The CDR3 DNA is TGTGCCAGCAGCCCTACCCAGACAGGGGTTGGAAACACCATATATTTT. It codes for CASSPTQTGVGNTIYF. The full variable domain, rest sourced from reference TRBV11-2 and TRBJ1-3, is EAGVAQSPRYKIIEKRQSVAFWCNPISGHATLYWYQQILGQGPKLLIQFQNNGVVDDSQLPKDRFSAERLKGVDSTLKIQPAKLEDSAVYLCASSPTQTGVGNTIYFGEGSWLTVV.

This clone was detected once. The CDR3 spells CASSLEGAYGYTF. In DNA, the CDR3 is TGTGCCAGCAGCTTAGAAGGGGCCTATGGCTACACCTTC. J is TRBJ1-2 and V is TRBV7-2; D is possibly TRBD1 (5 bases). Germline V gene data show CDR1 as SGHTA and CDR2 as FQGNSA. The V end was cut by 1 base, the J end by 4 bases, with 7 bases between. The CDR3 sequence is 13 residues long.

The chain recombines TRBV5-1 with TRBJ2-1, with 8 bases identical to TRBD2. Germline CDR1 and CDR2: SGHRS and YFSETQ. Trimming took 4 bases from V and 9 from J; bases not matched to a gene: 15. The CDR3 has 16 amino acids. DNA for the CDR3: TGCGCCAGCAGCCGAGACACCGGGACTAGATACGGTGAGCAGTTCTTC. Translating it yields CASSRDTGTRYGEQFF.

This clone came up once. The rearrangement joins TRBV7-2 to TRBJ2-1; the match to TRBD2 covers 13 bases. Germline loops: CDR1 SGHTA, CDR2 FQGNSA. J was trimmed by 12 bases and V by 3 bases; bases with no gene match: 11. The CDR3 is 16 residues long. The CDR3 loop is CASSFASGLAGVRQFF. The CDR3 DNA sequence: TGTGCCAGCAGCTTTGCCTCTGGACTAGCGGGGGTACGGCAGTTCTTC.